This T cell receptor beta chain originates from a study of radiotherapy plus CTLA-4 blockade in lung cancer. At the level of the study: Objective responses were seen in under 20% of patients, disease control in around 30%.

Concerning this clone: No antigen is known for it.

Study-wide results and caveats: Tumor-origin TCR clones grew in blood after radiotherapy plus ipilimumab. Best predicting response, reportedly, were early blood T cell clone dynamics, with interferon-beta.

Produced via immunoSEQ multiplex PCR; TCRdb's table is partial and in-frame only. The data hold about 40,000 clones, with more than 60% observed a single time. The receptor's source is a human donor with non-small cell lung cancer who had stable disease on radiotherapy plus ipilimumab. The sample here was peripheral blood, taken from a patient treated with radiotherapy plus ipilimumab.

CDR3 coding DNA: TGCGCCAGCAGCTCGTCGGGACTTAAAGAGACCCAGTACTTC. This sequence encodes CASSSSGLKETQYF. The V gene is TRBV5-1, the J gene TRBJ2-5; tentatively, D is TRBD2 (6 bases). V gave up 3 bases and J gave up 3 bases, with 12 bases separating them. Germline CDR1 SGHRS, CDR2 YFSETQ. CDR3 length equals 14 residues.